Following are 31 T cell receptor beta chains from one sample sequenced in a study of blood T cell repertoires in COVID-19. TCRdb keeps only in-frame clones here, not all; method: immunoSEQ multiplex PCR. The table records tens of thousands of clones, over 80% of them present only once. Sequencing was carried out using peripheral blood. These receptors all stem from a human donor in a cohort sampled during active COVID-19.

This chain links TRBV6-5 with TRBJ2-7; D is unresolved. The CDR3 spans 15 residues. V dropped 2 bases and J dropped 5 bases, with 16 bases sitting between them. Per germline, CDR1 MNHEY and CDR2 SVGAGI. CDR3 protein: CASSYRSGPSHEQYF. CDR3 DNA sequence: TGTGCCAGCAGTTACAGGTCAGGCCCAAGTCACGAGCAGTACTTC.

This rearrangement joins TRBV7-2 to TRBJ1-1; 7 bases are shared with TRBD1. The CDR3 runs to 12 residues. Per the germline V gene, CDR1 is SGHTA and CDR2 is FQGNSA. V lost 6 bases and J lost 11; bases outside the gene matches: 9. CDR3 amino acids: CASSDRANNAFF. The CDR3 coding sequence is TGTGCCAGCAGTGACAGGGCGAATAACGCTTTCTTT.

DNA of the CDR3: TGTGCCATCAGTGCCGGGACAGGGTCCTACGAGCAGTACTTC. Protein product: CAISAGTGSYEQYF. The chain links TRBV10-3 to TRBJ2-7; 9 nucleotides line up with TRBD1. The trim removed 4 bases at V and 1 base at J, leaving 2 bases unmatched. Germline CDR1 ENHRY, CDR2 SYGVKD. There are 14 residues in the CDR3.

This clone has just a few counts. This sequence joins TRBV4-2 and TRBJ2-7, with D hard to call. Trimming shortened V by 0 bases and J by 2 bases, and 2 bases separated the two germline ends. The length of the CDR3 is 12 residues. Germline CDR1 LGHNA, CDR2 YNFKEQ. The CDR3 sequence: CASSQDTYEQYF. The CDR3 bases are TGTGCCAGCAGCCAAGATACCTACGAGCAGTACTTC.

This chain uses TRBV15 with TRBJ1-3; D gene unclear. The V end was cut by 2 bases, the J end by 3 bases, with 8 bases between. Germline CDR1 LNHNV, CDR2 YYDKDF (reference sequence). The CDR3 covers 14 residues. CDR3 sequence reads: CATSRSRDGNTIYF. For the CDR3, the DNA is TGTGCCACCAGCAGATCTAGAGATGGAAACACCATATATTTT.

This chain joins TRBV4-3 and TRBJ2-3; 9 bases line up with TRBD2. The germline V gene has CDR1 LGHNA and CDR2 YSLEER. With V trimmed by 0 bases and J by 5 bases, 9 bases remained unmatched. This CDR3 is built from 17 residues. The CDR3 DNA is TGCGCCAGCAGCCAAGAATGGCGGGGGGGCCTCGTAGATACGCAGTATTTT. Translation gives CASSQEWRGGLVDTQYF.

This chain joins TRBV5-1 and TRBJ2-3, with 9 bases matching TRBD1. This CDR3 region has 17 residues. The V and J ends lost 6 bases and 3 bases, in that order; junction bases with no gene match: 14. Germline CDR1 is SGHRS and CDR2 is YFSETQ. In DNA form, the CDR3 reads TGCGCCAGCACCTTTGGTCCGCCCGGGACAGGGACAGATACGCAGTATTTT. Translation: CASTFGPPGTGTDTQYF.

This rearrangement joins TRBV29-1 to TRBJ2-6, with D perhaps matching TRBD1 (6 bases). The CDR3 contains 16 residues. The germline CDR1 and CDR2 sequences are SQVTM and ANQGSEA. V gave up 0 bases and J gave up 2 bases, with 11 bases separating them. CDR3 nucleotide sequence: TGCAGCGTTGAAGACAGGGGAAAAACTGGGGCCAACGTCCTGACTTTC. Translated, it gives CSVEDRGKTGANVLTF.

This chain uses TRBV6-5 with TRBJ2-2; TRBD1 agrees at 8 bases. This CDR3 has 14 residues. Germline V gene lookup returns CDR1 MNHEY and CDR2 SVGAGI. V shed 6 bases and J 5 bases; nucleotides not matched to a gene: 5. CDR3 nucleotide sequence: TGTGCCAGCAGCACAGGGGGACGAACCGGGGAGCTGTTTTTT. Translated: CASSTGGRTGELFF.

V gene TRBV5-1 combines with J gene TRBJ1-1; D remains ambiguous. Germline CDR1 SGHRS, CDR2 YFSETQ. This CDR3 is built from 14 residues. With 4 bases removed from V and 3 bases from J, the gap between germline ends came to 13 bases. CDR3: CASSPGAWDTEAFF. The DNA for the CDR3 is TGCGCCAGCAGCCCGGGAGCCTGGGACACTGAAGCTTTCTTT.

The rearrangement joins TRBV6-5 to TRBJ1-6; 10 nucleotides match TRBD1. Looked up from germline, CDR1 is MNHEY and CDR2 is SVGAGI. CDR3 length: 15 amino acids. Unmatched junction bases numbered 8, after V lost 7 bases and J lost 8 bases. DNA of the CDR3: TGTGCCAGCATGGGGGCCGGGACAGGGGATTCACCCCTCCACTTT. Translated: CASMGAGTGDSPLHF.

This CDR3 reads CASSLARAEETQYF. The CDR3 DNA sequence: TGTGCCAGCAGCTTGGCCAGGGCGGAAGAGACCCAGTACTTC. V and J are TRBV5-5 and TRBJ2-5; weak D call: TRBD1 (5 bases). Trimming pared 0 bases from V and 3 bases from J, leaving 9 bases between. The CDR3 runs to 14 residues. The germline CDR1 and CDR2 sequences are SGHKS and YYEKEE (reference sequence).

The rearrangement links TRBV7-8 to TRBJ1-4; no firm D call. This CDR3 has 15 amino acids. V was cut by 2 bases and J by 0 bases, with 7 bases left in between. CDR1 is SGHVS, CDR2 FQNEAQ, per germline. CDR3 DNA: TGTGCCAGCAGCTTATCGCGGGCAACTAATGAAAAACTGTTTTTT. It encodes CASSLSRATNEKLFF.

The rearrangement uses TRBV5-1 and TRBJ1-5, with 8 bases matching TRBD1. V dropped 4 bases and J dropped 6; count of bases not matched to a gene: 3. From germline, CDR1 is SGHRS and CDR2 YFSETQ. CDR3 length: 13 residues. The chain's CDR3 is CASSIQGGQPQHF. Written as DNA, the CDR3 is TGCGCCAGCAGCATACAGGGGGGTCAGCCCCAGCATTTT.

This chain joins TRBV2 and TRBJ2-7; possible D gene TRBD2, 6 bases. Between the trimmed V and J ends, which lost 4 bases and 6 bases, there was a span of 10 bases. Germline assignment: CDR1 SNHLY and CDR2 FYNNEI. The CDR3 runs 12 residues. The CDR3 sequence is CASSALGLEQYF. The CDR3 DNA is TGTGCCAGCAGTGCTTTGGGACTCGAGCAGTACTTC.

The chain is built from TRBV4-3 and TRBJ2-7; tentatively, D is TRBD2 (6 bases). V lost 0 bases and J lost 7, with 16 bases in between. Germline CDR1 reads LGHNA; CDR2 reads YSLEER. This CDR3 is 15 amino acids long. CDR3 nucleotide sequence: TGCGCCAGCAGCCAAGATGGCGGGGCTTCGGGGGAGCAGTACTTC. Translation gives CASSQDGGASGEQYF.

This sequence joins TRBV4-1 and TRBJ1-5, with D perhaps matching TRBD1 (5 bases). The length of the CDR3 is 14 residues. The germline V gene has CDR1 MGHRA and CDR2 YSYEKL. The V end was cut by 3 bases, the J end by 4 bases, with 10 bases between. The CDR3 DNA sequence: TGCGCCAGCAGCCACAGCCAGGGTAATCAGCCCCAGCATTTT. Translation gives CASSHSQGNQPQHF.

The rearrangement uses TRBV2 and TRBJ1-4, with D tentatively TRBD1 (6 bases). The CDR3 runs to 14 residues. From germline, CDR1 is SNHLY and CDR2 FYNNEI. Trimming pared 5 bases from V and 6 bases from J, leaving 13 bases between. Written as DNA, the CDR3 is TGTGCCAGCAGTAGGGGGGGGGCCTATGAAAAACTGTTTTTT. Translation: CASSRGGAYEKLFF.

The chain recombines TRBV27 with TRBJ1-4, with D unresolved. Trimming removed 8 bases from V and 8 bases from J, with 15 bases in between. The CDR3 has 13 residues. Germline-derived CDR1 and CDR2 are MNHEY and SMNVEV (reference sequence). The CDR3 sequence: CASQTPFGEKLFF. The CDR3, as DNA: TGTGCCAGCCAAACGCCGTTCGGGGAAAAACTGTTTTTT. The full variable domain, completed using reference TRBV27 and TRBJ1-4, is EAQVTQNPRYLITVTGKKLTVTCSQNMNHEYMSWYRQDPGLGLRQIYYSMNVEVTDKGDVPEGYKVSRKEKRNFPLILESPSPNQTSLYFCASQTPFGEKLFFGSGTQLSVL.

The chain recombines TRBV2 with TRBJ2-5; D is unclear. Germline CDR1 and CDR2: SNHLY and FYNNEI. The germline V and J ends were trimmed by 4 bases and 0 bases, with 3 bases remaining between them. The CDR3 is 12 amino acids. The CDR3 spells CASSVNQETQYF. DNA for the CDR3: TGTGCCAGCAGTGTCAACCAAGAGACCCAGTACTTC.

The chain carries TRBV5-1 and TRBJ2-7, with 7 nucleotides matching TRBD1. The CDR3 totals 15 residues. V shed 4 bases and J 6 bases; nucleotides not matched to a gene: 13. Germline lookup yields CDR1 SGHRS and CDR2 YFSETQ. The CDR3 reads CASSTETGTAGEQYF. CDR3 in DNA: TGCGCCAGCAGCACAGAGACAGGGACGGCGGGCGAGCAGTACTTC.

The V gene is TRBV4-1, the J gene TRBJ2-7; 10 bases agree with TRBD2. This CDR3 is 16 amino acids long. CDR1 and CDR2 from the germline V gene are MGHRA and YSYEKL. With 4 bases clipped from V and 3 bases from J, the junction kept 9 bases outside the gene matches. CDR3 in DNA: TGCGCCAGCAGCCTGACACTAGCGGGGAGCCTCTACGAGCAGTACTTC. Residues: CASSLTLAGSLYEQYF.

The CDR3 spells CASTSVEGGIYGYTF. The CDR3 bases are TGTGCTAGTACTTCGGTTGAAGGGGGAATTTATGGCTACACCTTC. The V and J genes are TRBV2 and TRBJ1-2; possibly TRBD1 for D (6 bases). Germline CDR1 SNHLY, CDR2 FYNNEI. CDR3 length equals 15 residues.

V and J are TRBV27 and TRBJ1-6; tentatively, D is TRBD1 (5 bases). Germline CDR1 is MNHEY and CDR2 is SMNVEV (reference sequence). CDR3 size: 13 residues. Trimming stripped 6 bases from V and 8 bases from J, with 11 bases between. CDR3 protein: CASSVGGDSPLHF. DNA for the CDR3: TGTGCCAGCAGCGTTGGGGGGGATTCACCCCTCCACTTT.

This clone was seen repeatedly, ten times or more. The chain employs TRBV27 and TRBJ2-1; tentative D call: TRBD2 (6 bases). The germline CDR1 and CDR2 sequences are MNHEY and SMNVEV (reference sequence). CDR3 length: 13 residues. The ends were cut back, 8 bases at V and 7 bases at J, with 15 bases in the middle. The CDR3 sequence is CASATSYGNEQFF. The CDR3 region has the DNA TGTGCCAGCGCTACTAGCTATGGGAATGAGCAGTTCTTC.

CDR3 bases: TGCAGCGCCCGGACAGGGGGTTTTGAACAGCCCCAGCATTTT. Its translation is CSARTGGFEQPQHF. The chain joins TRBV29-1 to TRBJ1-5; 10 nucleotides line up with TRBD1. The ends lost 7 bases at V and 7 bases at J; junction bases unmatched: 10. This CDR3 spans 14 amino acids. Germline assignment: CDR1 SQVTM and CDR2 ANQGSEA.

The chain is built from TRBV6-2 or TRBV6-3 and TRBJ2-3, with D tentatively TRBD2 (5 bases). CDR1 and CDR2 (germline): MNHEY, SVGEGT. Between the trimmed V and J ends, which lost 5 bases and 2 bases, there was a span of 8 bases. The CDR3 loop spans 13 amino acids. Here the CDR3 reads CASSPDFTDTQYF. CDR3 bases: TGTGCCAGCAGTCCGGACTTCACAGATACGCAGTATTTT.

J is TRBJ2-1 and V is TRBV4-1; 15 nucleotides match TRBD2. The germline CDR1 and CDR2 sequences are MGHRA and YSYEKL. Trimming took 4 bases from V and 9 from J; bases not matched to a gene: 10. CDR3 length: 17 residues. The chain's CDR3 is CASSRSGTSGGPGEQFF. CDR3 nucleotides: TGCGCCAGCAGCCGATCCGGGACTAGCGGGGGGCCGGGTGAGCAGTTCTTC.

The rearrangement joins TRBV5-4 to TRBJ1-1, with TRBD1 identical over 10 bases. The CDR3 sequence is 15 residues long. The germline gives CDR1 SGHNT, CDR2 YYREEE (reference sequence). Losses at the gene ends were 3 bases for V and 5 bases for J; bases not matched to a gene: 7. The CDR3, as DNA: TGTGCCAGCAGCTCTACCCTGGACAGGGGGACTGAAGCTTTCTTT. Residues: CASSSTLDRGTEAFF.

This rearrangement joins TRBV4-1 to TRBJ2-7; D is perhaps TRBD1 (5 bases). V dropped 6 bases and J dropped 0 bases, with 12 bases sitting between them. The CDR3 length is 14 residues. Germline V gives CDR1 MGHRA, CDR2 YSYEKL. DNA of the CDR3: TGCGCCAGCAGTCCGACAGATAGCTCCTACGAGCAGTACTTC. Translating gives CASSPTDSSYEQYF.

The chain carries TRBV5-6 and TRBJ1-5, with TRBD1 matching 7 bases. Germline CDR1 SGHDT, CDR2 YYEEEE. The CDR3 runs 14 residues. V trimming: 1 base; J trimming: 4 bases; junction bases outside the gene matches: 2. The CDR3 spells CASSLMTGNQPQHF. The CDR3 region has the DNA TGTGCCAGCAGCTTGATGACAGGGAATCAGCCCCAGCATTTT.